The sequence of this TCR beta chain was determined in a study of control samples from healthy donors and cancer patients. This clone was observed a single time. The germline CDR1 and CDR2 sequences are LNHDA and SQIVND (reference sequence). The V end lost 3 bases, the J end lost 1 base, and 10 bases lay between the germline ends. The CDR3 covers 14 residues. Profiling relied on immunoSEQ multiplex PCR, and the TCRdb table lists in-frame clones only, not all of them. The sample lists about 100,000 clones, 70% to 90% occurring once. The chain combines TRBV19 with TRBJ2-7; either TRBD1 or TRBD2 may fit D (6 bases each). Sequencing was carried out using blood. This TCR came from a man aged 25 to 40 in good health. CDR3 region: CASSMGGGSYEQYF. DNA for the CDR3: TGTGCCAGTAGTATGGGGGGCGGTTCCTACGAGCAGTACTTC.